The 8 T cell receptor beta chains in this list originate from one sample, sequenced in a study of T cell changes during pregnancy in multiple sclerosis. Libraries were prepared by immunoSEQ multiplex PCR; TCRdb keeps only in-frame clonotypes and omits some of them. The data show 95,000 to 110,000 clones, 92% seen once. Sequenced here: peripheral blood, sampled after pregnancy. The receptors come from a female donor with multiple sclerosis, enrolled in a pregnancy study.

Only one count was recorded for this clone. V and J are TRBV11-2 and TRBJ2-1; the match to TRBD2 covers 11 bases. V shed 5 bases, J shed 4 bases, and the junction held 10 bases outside the gene matches. The CDR3 runs 17 residues. Germline V gives CDR1 SGHAT, CDR2 FQNNGV. The CDR3 spells CASSRRPGTSGYNEQFF. The CDR3 DNA reads TGTGCCAGCAGCCGGAGGCCCGGGACTAGCGGTTACAATGAGCAGTTCTTC.

The V and J genes are TRBV27 and TRBJ2-3, with D possibly matching TRBD1 (6 bases). The germline V and J ends were trimmed by 5 bases and 1 base, with 16 bases remaining between them. CDR3 length: 16 amino acids. CDR1 MNHEY and CDR2 SMNVEV come from the germline V gene (reference sequence). CDR3 sequence: CASSITPGQGTDTQYF. CDR3 coding DNA: TGTGCCAGCAGTATTACTCCGGGACAAGGCACAGATACGCAGTATTTT.

V usage is TRBV6-6 and J usage is TRBJ2-7, with 8 nucleotides matching TRBD1. V was pared by 7 bases and J by 0 bases, with 5 bases of the junction left unmatched. There are 14 residues in the CDR3. The germline V gene has CDR1 MNHNY and CDR2 SVGAGI (reference sequence). CDR3 in DNA: TGTGCCAGCATGAACGGACAGGGCTCCTACGAGCAGTACTTC. It specifies CASMNGQGSYEQYF.

The chain joins TRBV18 to TRBJ1-1; no definite D call. V was shortened by 6 bases and J by 7 bases, with 9 bases between the two germline ends. CDR1 is KGHSH and CDR2 is LQKENI in the germline V gene. This CDR3 has 11 amino acids. CDR3 nucleotide sequence: TGTGCCAGCTCTCCCAGTAATGAAGCTTTCTTT. This sequence encodes CASSPSNEAFF.

The V call is TRBV14, the J call TRBJ2-3; no reliable D call. Trimming removed 4 bases at V and 1 base at J, with 6 bases between. CDR1 is SGHDN, CDR2 FVKESK, per germline. The CDR3 spans 13 residues. The CDR3 DNA follows: TGTGCCAGCAGCCGGTCGGGCACAGATACGCAGTATTTT. Translation: CASSRSGTDTQYF.

This clone was found once. The rearrangement joins TRBV7-9 to TRBJ2-1; 9 nucleotides line up with TRBD1. Germline V gives CDR1 SEHNR, CDR2 FQNEAQ (reference sequence). V lost 5 bases and J lost 5; bases outside the gene matches: 10. The CDR3 length is 16 residues. The CDR3 DNA reads as TGTGCCAGCAGCAAACTACCGGGACAGGGTAACAATGAGCAGTTCTTC. It is translated as CASSKLPGQGNNEQFF.

The chain carries TRBV5-4 and TRBJ2-7; 7 positions match TRBD1. There are 15 residues in the CDR3. The junction had 11 bases not matched to a gene; V was cut back by 5 bases and J by 3 bases. Germline CDR1 SGHNT, CDR2 YYREEE (reference sequence). Here the CDR3 reads CASSPSRTGVYEQYF. The CDR3 nucleotides are TGTGCCAGCAGTCCCTCAAGGACAGGCGTCTACGAGCAGTACTTC.

The V call is TRBV30, the J call TRBJ2-4; 12 bases line up with TRBD2. The trim removed 0 bases at V and 0 bases at J, leaving 3 bases unmatched. The CDR3 contains 17 residues. Looked up from germline, CDR1 is GTSNPN and CDR2 is SVGIG (reference sequence). The CDR3 protein is CAWSVGTSGLAKNIQYF. CDR3 nucleotides: TGTGCCTGGAGTGTAGGGACTAGCGGGCTAGCCAAAAACATTCAGTACTTC.